This T cell receptor beta chain was documented in a study of T cells in women clearing cervical HPV infection. All participants had a single incident cervical HPV16 infection, and prevalent HPV16 infections were excluded. With respect to this clone: The DNA ends 3 residues before the CDR3 does, and the rest of the CDR3 is filled in from the germline J gene.

Libraries were prepared by immunoSEQ multiplex PCR; TCRdb keeps only in-frame clonotypes and omits some of them. The sample has about 39,000 clones; the top ten hold approximately 4.8%. The CDR3 loop spans 16 amino acids. Trimming shortened V by 3 bases and J by 6 bases, and 15 bases separated the two germline ends. Germline CDR1 and CDR2: MGHRA and YSYEKL. Material for sequencing was blood buffy coat. This receptor was taken from a woman between 18 and 70 years old with a cervical HPV16 infection that either progressed to CIN3+ or cleared (not recorded which). V usage is TRBV4-1 and J usage is TRBJ1-6; tentative D call: TRBD1 (6 bases). CDR3 protein: CASSQSGAPGNSPLHF. CDR3 bases read: TGCGCCAGCAGCCAGTCAGGGGCCCCCGGTAATTCACCC.